The 8 T cell receptor beta chains reported below all come from one sample, sequenced in a study of blood T cell repertoires in COVID-19. Generated by immunoSEQ multiplex PCR, the TCRdb table keeps only in-frame clones and is missing some. The sample contains fewer than 30,000 clones, 65% to 90% of which appear only once. The sequenced sample was peripheral blood. These receptors were taken from a human donor in a cohort sampled during active COVID-19.

The V gene is TRBV14, the J gene TRBJ2-2; 9 positions match TRBD1. The CDR3 has 16 amino acids. V dropped 3 bases and J dropped 5; count of bases not matched to a gene: 7. Looked up from germline, CDR1 is SGHDN and CDR2 is FVKESK. In nucleotides, the CDR3 is TGTGCCAGCAGCCAGTGGACAGGGGTCAGGACCGGGGAGCTGTTTTTT. It is translated as CASSQWTGVRTGELFF.

The genes are TRBV4-2 and TRBJ1-1; a weak D match, TRBD1 (6 bases). Germline CDR1 and CDR2: LGHNA and YNFKEQ. Trimming took off 4 bases at V and 1 base at J, with 7 bases between the two ends. The CDR3 covers 13 residues. The CDR3: CASSLTGNTEAFF. The DNA of the CDR3 is TGTGCCAGCAGCCTGACAGGGAACACTGAAGCTTTCTTT.

The chain employs TRBV12-3 or TRBV12-4 and TRBJ1-2; the D gene is possibly TRBD1 (6 bases). The CDR3 totals 11 residues. Trimming pared 2 bases from V and 13 bases from J, leaving 11 bases between. The CDR3 is CASSLRGGVTF. The CDR3 coding sequence is TGTGCCAGCAGTTTACGGGGGGGCGTCACCTTC.

The CDR3 region is CASSPAGLAGAVDTQYF. CDR3 nucleotide sequence: TGTGCCAGCAGCCCCGCAGGACTAGCGGGGGCAGTAGATACGCAGTATTTT. The genes are TRBV2 and TRBJ2-3; 13 nucleotides agree with TRBD2. V trimming: 6 bases; J trimming: 5 bases; junction bases outside the gene matches: 11. CDR1 is SNHLY, CDR2 FYNNEI, per germline. The CDR3 length is 17 residues. The full variable domain, with the rest looked up from reference TRBV2 and TRBJ2-3, is EPEVTQTPSHQVTQMGQEVILRCVPISNHLYFYWYRQILGQKVEFLVSFYNNEISEKSEIFDDQFSVERPDGSNFTLKIRSTKLEDSAMYFCASSPAGLAGAVDTQYFGPGTRLTVL.

The count of this clone is one. The rearrangement joins TRBV2 to TRBJ2-7; D unclear. Germline V lookup: CDR1 SNHLY, CDR2 FYNNEI. This CDR3 comprises 14 residues. Trimming removed 5 bases at V and 2 bases at J, with 13 bases between. DNA of the CDR3: TGTGCCAGCAGTCCCCGTGTCCAGGCCTACGAGCAGTACTTC. The encoded protein is CASSPRVQAYEQYF. The whole variable domain, filled in from reference TRBV2 and TRBJ2-7, reads EPEVTQTPSHQVTQMGQEVILRCVPISNHLYFYWYRQILGQKVEFLVSFYNNEISEKSEIFDDQFSVERPDGSNFTLKIRSTKLEDSAMYFCASSPRVQAYEQYFGPGTRLTVT.

This clone was recorded a few times. The V call is TRBV7-2, the J call TRBJ1-5; D is possibly TRBD1 (5 bases). V shed 4 bases and J shed 2 bases, with 15 bases lying between them. Germline CDR1 SGHTA, CDR2 FQGNSA. CDR3 size: 16 residues. CDR3 bases: TGTGCCAGCAGCTCTAGGGCGTCCAGGGGCAATCAGCCCCAGCATTTT. This gives the protein CASSSRASRGNQPQHF.

V gene TRBV18 combines with J gene TRBJ1-1, with D perhaps matching TRBD1 (5 bases). CDR3 length: 13 residues. Germline V gene data show CDR1 as KGHSH and CDR2 as LQKENI. The V end was cut by 6 bases, the J end by 7 bases, with 15 bases between. CDR3 nucleotides: TGTGCCAGCTCGCTTAGACAGACAGATGAAGCTTTCTTT. The encoded protein is CASSLRQTDEAFF.

The J gene is TRBJ2-5, the V gene TRBV12-5, with D perhaps TRBD2 (6 bases). CDR3 length: 17 residues. Germline V gene lookup returns CDR1 LGHNT and CDR2 FRNRAP. Trimming left V 3 bases short and J 2 bases short, with 19 bases between. The CDR3 spells CASGFGGRPLMQETQYF. Written as DNA, the CDR3 is TGTGCTAGTGGTTTTGGGGGGAGACCACTAATGCAAGAGACCCAGTACTTC.